The subject of this entry is one T cell receptor (beta chain). This sample was taken from a study of T cell responses to AZD1222 COVID-19 vaccine. With 2 bases clipped from V and 3 bases from J, the junction kept 7 bases outside the gene matches. CDR3 length: 15 amino acids. CDR1 is GTSNPN and CDR2 is SVGIG in the germline V gene (reference sequence). The assay was immunoSEQ multiplex PCR, and TCRdb's table has in-frame clones only and misses some. Reported are about 140,000 clones; the ten largest clones contain around 2.2%. The sequencing sample was made of peripheral blood. This receptor was identified in an adult in good health. The chain employs TRBV30 and TRBJ2-7; 10 nucleotides line up with TRBD2. CDR3 loop: CAWSPLAGAHYEQYF. CDR3 nucleotides: TGTGCCTGGAGTCCTCTAGCGGGGGCCCACTACGAGCAGTACTTC.